The T cell receptor (beta chain) under discussion was sequenced for a study of blood T cell repertoires in COVID-19. The overall study: Researchers got acute and convalescent COVID-19 samples from the United States, Italy and Spain. Sources were T cells, B-cell-depleted T cells, or PBMCs; the material itself was cDNA or gDNA.

CDR3 length equals 13 residues. Germline CDR1 KGHSH, CDR2 LQKENI. Trimming shortened V by 2 bases and J by 6 bases, and 8 bases separated the two germline ends. Authors' processing steps: Quantification of nucleated cells was approximated via reference gene primer amplification. Produced via immunoSEQ multiplex PCR; TCRdb's table is partial and in-frame only. For V, J and clone size, that table is used; D and trimming come from the DNA. The sample lists 150,000 to 200,000 clones, about four fifths occurring once. This chain uses TRBV18 with TRBJ2-1; D gene ambiguous. Sequencing was done on a sample of peripheral blood. This TCR was sampled from a man aged 65 to 79 who had recovered from COVID-19. The CDR3 is CASSPDSGNEQFF. DNA of the CDR3: TGTGCCAGCTCACCAGACTCGGGCAATGAGCAGTTCTTC. The full variable domain, rest sourced from reference TRBV18 and TRBJ2-1, is NAGVMQNPRHLVRRRGQEARLRCSPMKGHSHVYWYRQLPEEGLKFMVYLQKENIIDESGMPKERFSAEFPKEGPSILRIQQVVRGDSAAYFCASSPDSGNEQFFGPGTRLTVL.